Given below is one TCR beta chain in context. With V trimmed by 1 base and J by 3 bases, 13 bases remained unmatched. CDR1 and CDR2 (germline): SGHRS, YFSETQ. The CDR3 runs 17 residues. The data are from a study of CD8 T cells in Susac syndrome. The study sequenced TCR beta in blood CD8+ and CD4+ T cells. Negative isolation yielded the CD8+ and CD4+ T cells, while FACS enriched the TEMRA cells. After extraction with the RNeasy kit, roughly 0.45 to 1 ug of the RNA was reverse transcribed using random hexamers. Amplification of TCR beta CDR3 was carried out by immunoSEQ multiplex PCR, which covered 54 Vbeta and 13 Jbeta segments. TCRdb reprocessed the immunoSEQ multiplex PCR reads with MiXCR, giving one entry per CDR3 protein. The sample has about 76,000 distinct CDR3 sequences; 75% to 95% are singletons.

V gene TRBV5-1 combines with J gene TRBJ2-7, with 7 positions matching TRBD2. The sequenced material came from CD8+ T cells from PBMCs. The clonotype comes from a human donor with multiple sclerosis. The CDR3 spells CASSLRDASGGFYEQYF. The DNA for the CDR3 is TGCGCCAGCAGCTTGCGGGATGCTAGCGGAGGGTTCTACGAGCAGTACTTC.